This T cell receptor (beta chain) was documented in a study of blood T cell repertoires in COVID-19. Overall study: Researchers got acute and convalescent COVID-19 samples from the United States, Italy and Spain.

V was clipped by 5 bases and J by 3 bases; unmatched bases: 10. Germline assignment: CDR1 MDHEN and CDR2 SYDVKM. The CDR3 totals 17 residues. Cohorts were assigned according to the clinical history that participants reported. Methods used by the authors: Estimation of nucleated cell counts relied on the amplification of reference gene primers. The repertoire was sequenced with immunoSEQ multiplex PCR; TCRdb's copy has only in-frame clones and lacks some. Clone size and the V and J calls come from that table; the DNA yielded D and trimming. The sample contains under 300,000 clones, roughly nine tenths of which appear only once.

The chain employs TRBV28 and TRBJ2-7, with 13 bases identical to TRBD2. This clonotype was sampled from a woman aged 25 to 45 with acute COVID-19. The sample consisted of PBMCs or T cells enriched from blood (not recorded which). CDR3: CASSPGLAGMKSYEQYF. In DNA, the CDR3 is TGTGCCAGCAGTCCGGGACTAGCGGGAATGAAAAGCTACGAGCAGTACTTC.